A selection of T cell receptor beta chains follows, all from one sample in a study of blood T cell repertoires in COVID-19. The assay was immunoSEQ multiplex PCR, and TCRdb's table has in-frame clones only and misses some. This sample yields under 400,000 clones, of which around nine tenths are seen a single time; 1% belongs to the top ten. Sequencing was carried out using PBMCs or T cells enriched from blood (not recorded which). The source of these receptors is a woman in her 30s who had been exposed to COVID-19. The CDR3 runs from the conserved cysteine through the conserved F or W. The D gene is left open where the match is weak. A clone size is listed for some rows: how often the clone was seen (once, few, many), or a class if it is expanded.

NA TRBJ2-5 TRBD1 TRBV18 TGTGCCAGCTCACCACCGGGGACAGGAGTCTACCAAGAGACCCAGTACTTC CASSPPGTGVYQETQYF
NA TRBJ1-5 NA TRBV12-3/TRBV12-4 TGTGCCAGCAGTTTAGGGGGGGATACGCCCCAGCATTTT CASSLGGDTPQHF
NA TRBJ1-5 NA TRBV13 TGTGCCAGCAGCCAGGGGAGTCAGCCCCAGCATTTT CASSQGSQPQHF
NA TRBJ2-3 TRBD2 TRBV6-2/TRBV6-3 TGTGCCAGCAGTTTGGCGGGAGAGGCAGATACGCAGTATTTT CASSLAGEADTQYF
NA TRBJ2-7 TRBD1 TRBV29-1 TGCGGGGGGACAGGAGAAGCCTACGAGCAGTACTTC CGGTGEAYEQYF
NA TRBJ2-5 NA TRBV7-6 TGTGCCAGCAGGGTTAGGGTCAGGGAAGAGACCCAGTACTTC CASRVRVREETQYF
NA TRBJ2-7 TRBD1 TRBV7-6 TGTGCCAGCAGCTTACTCTCGGGACAGTCCTCCTACGAGCAGTACTTC CASSLLSGQSSYEQYF
NA TRBJ2-7 TRBD1 TRBV28 TGTGCCAGCATTCCGGCGGCAGGGGGAAACTACGAGCAGTACTTC CASIPAAGGNYEQYF
NA TRBJ1-5 TRBD1 TRBV3-1/TRBV3-2 TGTGCCAGCAGCCGCGACAGGGAATCCGGTCAGCCCCAGCATTTT CASSRDRESGQPQHF
NA TRBJ1-5 NA TRBV19 TGTGCCAGTAGTATGCGGGGGGCAAACCAGCCCCAGCATTTT CASSMRGANQPQHF
NA TRBJ1-6 TRBD1 TRBV5-1 TGCGCCAGCAGCTTGGAGGTGGGGACAGGACTCTCACCCCTCCACTTT CASSLEVGTGLSPLHF
NA TRBJ1-2 NA TRBV30 TGTGCCCGTGAATCCCGAGGCGGCTATGGCTACACCTTC CARESRGGYGYTF
once TRBJ2-7 NA TRBV28 TGTGCCAGCAGGAATACAGGGGAGGCCTACGAGCAGTACTTC CASRNTGEAYEQYF
NA TRBJ1-1 TRBD1 TRBV18 TGTGCCAGCTCGCGGGACAGGCGGGGGAACACTGAAGCTTTCTTT CASSRDRRGNTEAFF
once TRBJ2-5 NA TRBV28 TGTGCCAGCAGTTTAGGGGCACTAGCCCAAGAGACCCAGTACTTC CASSLGALAQETQYF
once TRBJ1-4 TRBD1 TRBV7-9 TGTGCCAGCAGCTGGGACAGAACTTATAATGAAAAACTGTTTTTT CASSWDRTYNEKLFF